This TCR beta chain was documented in a study of blood T cell repertoires in COVID-19. Study-level information: Samples of COVID-19 (acute and convalescent) were obtained from the United States, Italy and Spain. Sample material is recorded as cDNA or gDNA derived from T cells, B-cell-depleted T cells, or PBMCs.

Patients in Seattle were enrolled during active infection, then followed longitudinally. Authors' processing steps: Amplification of reference gene primers was used by the study to estimate nucleated cell counts. Libraries were prepared by immunoSEQ multiplex PCR; TCRdb keeps only in-frame clonotypes and omits some of them. That table supplies the V and J calls and clone size; D and trimming were determined from the DNA. The sample holds hundreds of thousands of clones, almost 90% seen once. There are 16 residues in the CDR3. Trimming took off 0 bases at V and 4 bases at J, with 15 bases between the two ends. Germline CDR1 is MNHEY and CDR2 is SVGAGI.

The sequence was obtained from a woman between 65 and 79 years old with COVID-19, enrolled during active disease. The material sequenced was peripheral blood. The chain links TRBV6-5 to TRBJ1-2, with TRBD1 as a possible D gene (6 bases). CDR3 nucleotide sequence: TGTGCCAGCAGTTACTCGGCCCAGGGCAGGGGCTATGGCTACACCTTC. Its protein product is CASSYSAQGRGYGYTF.